Presented here are 18 T cell receptor beta chains from one specimen sequenced in a study of CD8+CD57+ T cells in acquired aplastic anemia. Template material for TCR beta VDJ and CDR3 profiling consisted of genomic DNA. One entry per CDR3 protein results from TCRdb running MiXCR on the reads. The table has around 230,000 distinct CDR3 sequences, approximately 60% seen once; the top ten hold less than 30%. The sequenced sample was sorted CD4+, CD8+, or CD8+CD57+ T cells (not recorded which) from PBMCs. These receptors were collected from a human donor in good health.

This rearrangement joins TRBV19 to TRBJ1-4; the D is unclear. Per the germline V gene, CDR1 is LNHDA and CDR2 is SQIVND (reference sequence). There are 13 residues in the CDR3. V was trimmed by 6 bases and J by 5 bases, leaving 10 bases between them. CDR3 amino acids: CASSLAGNEKLFF. The DNA for the CDR3 is TGTGCCAGTAGCTTGGCAGGAAATGAAAAACTGTTTTTT.

The chain couples TRBV12-3 or TRBV12-4 to TRBJ1-5, with 7 bases lining up with TRBD1. The CDR3 sequence is 14 residues long. V shed 6 bases and J 5 bases; nucleotides not matched to a gene: 7. CDR3 protein: CASRKGQEDQPQHF. As DNA, the CDR3 is TGTGCCAGCAGGAAAGGACAGGAGGATCAGCCCCAGCATTTT.

V and J are TRBV10-3 and TRBJ1-6, with a possible D match to TRBD1 (5 bases). The length of the CDR3 is 14 residues. The germline V and J ends were trimmed by 5 bases and 9 bases, with 14 bases remaining between them. Germline V gene lookup returns CDR1 ENHRY and CDR2 SYGVKD. Here the CDR3 reads CAISTYGAGSPLHF. CDR3 bases: TGTGCCATCAGTACTTACGGGGCGGGTTCACCCCTCCACTTT.

This clonotype was picked up a small number of times. J is TRBJ2-7 and V is TRBV2, with 9 bases lining up with TRBD2. Germline CDR1 is SNHLY and CDR2 is FYNNEI. There are 12 residues in the CDR3. The junction had 4 bases not matched to a gene; V was cut back by 8 bases and J by 5 bases. In DNA, the CDR3 is TGTGCCAGCCGGCTAGCGGGGAACGAGCAGTACTTC. Translated: CASRLAGNEQYF.

The gene calls are TRBV19 and TRBJ2-2, with D uncertain. This CDR3 has 12 residues. Germline assignment: CDR1 LNHDA and CDR2 SQIVND (reference sequence). Trimming cost V 3 bases and J 7 bases, with 6 bases left between them. The CDR3 loop is CASSMGIGELFF. For the CDR3, the DNA is TGTGCCAGTAGTATGGGAATCGGGGAGCTGTTTTTT.

The chain links TRBV6-1 to TRBJ1-6, with D unresolved. Between the trimmed V and J ends, which lost 2 bases and 7 bases, there was a span of 9 bases. Germline CDR1 is MNHNS and CDR2 is SASEGT. There are 14 residues in the CDR3. The CDR3 here is CASSELGGNSPLHF. In DNA form, the CDR3 reads TGTGCCAGCAGTGAACTAGGCGGCAATTCACCCCTCCACTTT.

This rearrangement joins TRBV29-1 to TRBJ2-7; 9 nucleotides align to TRBD1. The J segment lost 6 bases and the V segment lost 7 bases, leaving 13 bases of the junction unmatched. Per germline, CDR1 SQVTM and CDR2 ANQGSEA. There are 14 residues in the CDR3. CDR3 in DNA: TGCAGCGCCGCCCCGGACAGGGGAAACGGCGAGCAGTACTTC. Translated, it gives CSAAPDRGNGEQYF.

The table lists this clonotype with many counts. This chain uses TRBV4-1 with TRBJ2-1, with a possible D match to TRBD2 (6 bases). This CDR3 comprises 14 residues. The ends were cut back, 3 bases at V and 8 bases at J, with 14 bases in the middle. In germline, CDR1 is MGHRA, CDR2 YSYEKL. The CDR3 nucleotides read TGCGCCAGCAGCCACGAGACTAGGGTTGATGAGCAGTTCTTC. It codes for CASSHETRVDEQFF.

The V call is TRBV19, the J call TRBJ1-1; D unresolved. Germline-derived CDR1 and CDR2 are LNHDA and SQIVND (reference sequence). The ends were cut back, 1 base at V and 4 bases at J, with 13 bases in the middle. This CDR3 comprises 15 residues. For the CDR3, the DNA is TGTGCCAGTAGTATAGTTGGGAATTCGGGCACTGAAGCTTTCTTT. This codes for CASSIVGNSGTEAFF.

V usage is TRBV7-9 and J usage is TRBJ1-1; 8 positions agree with TRBD1. Germline values: CDR1 SEHNR, CDR2 FQNEAQ (reference sequence). This CDR3 has 14 residues. V shed 6 bases, J shed 1 base, and the junction held 4 bases outside the gene matches. The CDR3 nucleotides are TGTGCCAGCAGTCGTGGACAGGGGAACACTGAAGCTTTCTTT. Translation gives CASSRGQGNTEAFF.

This clonotype was picked up many times. The J gene is TRBJ2-7, the V gene TRBV20-1; D remains unclear. The CDR3 has 13 residues. Germline CDR1 and CDR2: DFQATT and SNEGSKA (reference sequence). The ends were cut back, 0 bases at V and 3 bases at J, with 9 bases in the middle. The CDR3 reads CSARDTRNYEQYF. The CDR3 DNA is TGCAGTGCTAGAGATACCAGGAACTACGAGCAGTACTTC.

The chain employs TRBV20-1 and TRBJ2-7; 7 positions match TRBD1. V lost 0 bases to trimming and J lost 3 bases; unmatched junction nucleotides: 5. The CDR3 sequence is 14 residues long. CDR1 is DFQATT and CDR2 is SNEGSKA in the germline V gene (reference sequence). The CDR3 DNA reads TGCAGTGCTAGAGACCTGGGACAGCACTACGAGCAGTACTTC. It is translated as CSARDLGQHYEQYF.

This clonotype was seen ten or more times. CDR3 coding DNA: TGCGCCAGCAGTGAGTCGTTATTTTTTTGGCGGGAGGGAATGAGGTTTTACAATGAGCAGTTCTTC. It yields the protein CASSESLFFWREGMRFYNEQFF. The chain is built from TRBV10-1 and TRBJ2-1; 9 bases fit TRBD2. Per germline, CDR1 WNHNN and CDR2 SYGVQD (reference sequence). Trimming removed 0 bases from V and 4 bases from J; junction bases left unmatched: 22. The CDR3 runs 22 residues.

This clonotype was seen more than once but under ten times. This rearrangement joins TRBV27 to TRBJ2-5; 9 positions agree with TRBD1. The CDR3 has 18 residues. The V gene end was trimmed by 1 base and the J gene end by 2 bases; junction bases not matched to a gene: 11. Germline lookup yields CDR1 MNHEY and CDR2 SMNVEV (reference sequence). The CDR3 DNA sequence: TGTGCCAGCAGTTTATGGGGGGACAGGGAGATATATCAAGAGACCCAGTACTTC. Protein product: CASSLWGDREIYQETQYF.

The rearrangement uses TRBV7-2 and TRBJ2-4; either TRBD1 or TRBD2 may supply D (7 bases each). Trimming shortened V by 1 base and J by 8 bases, and 12 bases separated the two germline ends. The germline CDR1 and CDR2 sequences are SGHTA and FQGNSA. This CDR3 region has 14 residues. The CDR3 DNA sequence: TGTGCCAGCAGCTTAGTCCCAGGGGGGGACATTCAGTACTTC. Residues: CASSLVPGGDIQYF.

This clonotype was observed a handful of times. The junction and the germline gene differ at one end; a read error may be behind it. The chain links TRBV24-1 to TRBJ2-3; tentatively, D is TRBD2 (6 bases). CDR1 KGHDR and CDR2 SFDVKD come from the germline V gene. The CDR3 sequence is 14 residues long. CDR3 coding DNA: TGTGCCACCAGTGATCCGGGGGAGGCAGATGCGCAGTATTTT. This sequence encodes CATSDPGEADAQYF.

This chain uses TRBV20-1 with TRBJ2-7; D is possibly TRBD1 or TRBD2 (7 bases each). Germline-derived CDR1 and CDR2 are DFQATT and SNEGSKA (reference sequence). The CDR3 extends over 16 amino acids. The V end was cut by 8 bases, the J end by 6 bases, with 29 bases between. The CDR3 DNA sequence: TGCAGTAGTTGGGGGAGGGGGCGACAGGGTAATCCCGAGCAGTACTTC. This encodes CSSWGRGRQGNPEQYF.

The chain has TRBV20-1 and TRBJ2-3, with 9 bases fitting TRBD2. Per germline, CDR1 DFQATT and CDR2 SNEGSKA (reference sequence). Trimming at V came to 6 bases and at J to 5 bases, leaving 9 bases not matched to a gene. The CDR3 covers 14 residues. CDR3 sequence (DNA): TGCAGTGCGAGTATGCGGGGGGGTCGAGATACGCAGTATTTT. As protein: CSASMRGGRDTQYF.